The rows below give T cell receptor beta chains drawn from one sample of a study of OX40 agonist ivuxolimab in advanced cancers. Clones were sequenced by immunoSEQ multiplex PCR, and TCRdb holds only the in-frame ones, with some missing. The sample holds some 60,000 clones, approximately 90% seen once. Sample: CD4+ or CD8+ T cells sorted from blood, taken in a trial of the OX40 agonist ivuxolimab. Receptor source: an adult with an advanced solid tumor such as melanoma, head and neck, liver or kidney cancer. The CDR3 runs from the conserved cysteine through the conserved F or W. A D gene is named only where the DNA matches it firmly. Only part of the rows carry a size: once, few, many, or a class if the clone is expanded.

J gene,clone size,V gene,D gene,CDR3 protein,CDR3 DNA
TRBJ2-7,-,TRBV7-6,-,CASSPRTPPDEQYF,TGTGCCAGCAGCCCACGGACTCCCCCCGACGAGCAGTACTTC
TRBJ2-7,-,TRBV7-9,TRBD1,CASSSEGTGGLYEQYF,TGTGCCAGCAGCTCGGAAGGGACAGGGGGACTCTACGAGCAGTACTTC
TRBJ2-7,-,TRBV7-9,-,CASSLDGTYEQYF,TGTGCCAGCAGCCTTGACGGGACCTACGAGCAGTACTTC
TRBJ1-2,-,TRBV10-2,TRBD1,CASSGGQGAFGYTF,TGCGCCAGCAGTGGGGGACAGGGGGCGTTTGGCTACACCTTC
TRBJ1-3,-,TRBV29-1,-,CSVEGLEGGNTIYF,TGCAGCGTTGAAGGCCTGGAGGGTGGAAACACCATATATTTT
TRBJ1-5,-,TRBV7-8,-,CASSSGASGGQPQHF,TGTGCCAGCAGCTCGGGAGCCTCGGGTGGGCAGCCCCAGCATTTT
TRBJ1-3,-,TRBV11-2,TRBD1,CASSFAGGEAGNTIYF,TGTGCCAGCAGCTTCGCAGGGGGCGAAGCTGGAAACACCATATATTTT
TRBJ2-2,-,TRBV6-1,-,CASIDRDRNTGELFF,TGTGCCAGCATTGACCGGGATCGGAACACCGGGGAGCTGTTTTTT
TRBJ1-5,-,TRBV2,-,CASSEYDGNQPQHF,TGTGCCAGCAGTGAATATGATGGGAATCAGCCCCAGCATTTT
TRBJ2-3,-,TRBV10-3,-,CAISEYSRGGTDTQYF,TGTGCCATCAGTGAGTATAGTCGGGGAGGCACAGATACGCAGTATTTT
TRBJ2-3,-,TRBV11-3,TRBD1,CASSEGTADTQYF,TGTGCCAGCAGCGAGGGGACAGCTGATACGCAGTATTTT
TRBJ2-1,-,TRBV27,-,CASSLAQGSPYNEQFF,TGTGCCAGCAGTTTGGCTCAGGGGTCCCCATACAATGAGCAGTTCTTC
TRBJ2-6,large,TRBV27,-,CASSLWSGSGANVLTF,TGTGCCAGCAGTTTATGGTCCGGCTCTGGGGCCAACGTCCTGACTTTC
TRBJ2-6,-,TRBV27,-,CASSFWSGSGANVLTF,TGTGCCAGCAGTTTCTGGTCGGGGTCCGGGGCCAACGTCCTGACTTTC
TRBJ2-4,-,TRBV19,-,CASSIVGLAKNIQYF,TGTGCCAGTAGTATAGTCGGGTTAGCCAAAAACATTCAGTACTTC
TRBJ2-7,-,TRBV13,-,CASSFEGSGEQYF,TGTGCCAGCAGCTTCGAAGGGTCGGGCGAGCAGTACTTC